Here is one TCR beta chain with its context. The clone's antigen remains unknown. Base qualities are not recorded, but no much larger clone differs from it by a single base. Per the germline V gene, MGHDK is the CDR1 and SYGVNS is the CDR2. V trim: 6 bases; J trim: 8 bases; unmatched bases: 15. Inclusive of the bounding cysteine and phenylalanine, the CDR3 is 16 residues long. The kept DNA is CDR3 alone, 48 bases in frame from the first base. This sample was included in a study of blood T cell repertoires in COVID-19 (dated by TCRdb to 2019 to 2021). General notes on the study: Collaborator samples came from the United States, Italy and Spain and covered acute and convalescent phases of COVID-19. The material from the prospective study consisted of cDNA or gDNA derived from T cells, B-cell-depleted T cells, or PBMCs. The dataset comprised deeply sampled blood TCRbeta repertoires from subjects exposed to, actively infected with, or recovered from COVID-19. A freely available public database, intended as a resource for researchers studying the immune response to SARS-CoV-2, is where the repertoires were released. The samples were drawn from two sources: the first 160 participants of the ongoing ImmuneRACE study, and about 1,300 subjects contributed by 6 global collaborators. Nearly every sample came with metadata listing a de-identified subject ID, COVID-19 status, age in years and sex. Where available, HLA class I and class II types were obtained from metadata supplied by the sample provider rather than from assay-based typing. Paper-wide results and their limitations: How much clinical and demographic metadata was included differed by source and by participant, and the metadata was provided uncurated.

TCRbeta CDR3 regions were amplified from genomic DNA by means of the immunoSEQ Assay, a bias-controlled multiplex PCR. In the paper's pipeline: The number of nucleated cells in each sample was estimated by amplification of reference gene primers within the assay. To quantify the absolute abundance of each unique TCRbeta CDR3 rearrangement, sequence reads were collapsed and filtered. For each sample, productive Simpson clonality was calculated as the square root of Simpson's diversity index across productive rearrangements. TCRdb mirrors the immuneACCESS table, restricted to in-frame sequences. Some clones are absent from its copies; in checked studies, under half trace to an unresolved V gene, and the reason for the others is unknown. V, J and clone size were drawn from that table, and D and trimming were deduced from the DNA. Here the sample has about 240,000 clones; 80% to 85% occur a single time. The top ten hold over 10% of the sample.

The collaborating institutions used their own protocols to collect whole blood in K2EDTA tubes. For TCRbeta analysis, collaborators shipped samples as frozen whole blood, isolated PBMCs, or DNA extracted from either of those sample types. Sequenced sample: peripheral blood. The TCR comes from a woman aged 60 to 75 with active or convalescent COVID-19. The rearrangement combines TRBV25-1 with TRBJ1-4; 7 bases in the junction line up with TRBD1. Read as DNA, the sequence is TGTGCCAGCAGGAGAGACCAGGGGGGAGGTGGGGAAAAACTGTTTTTT. The resulting protein is CASRRDQGGGGEKLFF. With the portions outside the CDR3 filled from the reference TRBV25-1 and TRBJ1-4 genes, the complete variable region becomes EADIYQTPRYLVIGTGKKITLECSQTMGHDKMYWYQQDPGMELHLIHYSYGVNSTEKGDLSSESTVSRIRTEHFPLTLESARPSHTSQYLCASRRDQGGGGEKLFFGSGTQLSVL.